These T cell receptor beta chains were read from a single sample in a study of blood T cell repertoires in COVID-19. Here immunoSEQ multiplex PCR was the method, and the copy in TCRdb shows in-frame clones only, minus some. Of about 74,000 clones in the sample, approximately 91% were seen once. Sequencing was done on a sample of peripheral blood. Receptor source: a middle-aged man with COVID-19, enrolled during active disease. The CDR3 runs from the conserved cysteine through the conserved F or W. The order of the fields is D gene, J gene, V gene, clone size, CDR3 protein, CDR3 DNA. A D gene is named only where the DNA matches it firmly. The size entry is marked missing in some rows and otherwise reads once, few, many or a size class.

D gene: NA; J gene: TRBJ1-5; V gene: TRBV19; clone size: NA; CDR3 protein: CATNQGGQPQHF; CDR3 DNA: TGTGCCACCAACCAGGGAGGTCAGCCCCAGCATTTT
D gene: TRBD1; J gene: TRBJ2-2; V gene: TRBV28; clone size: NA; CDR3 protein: CASSSGTGGTGELFF; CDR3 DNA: TGTGCCAGCAGTTCCGGGACAGGGGGAACCGGGGAGCTGTTTTTT
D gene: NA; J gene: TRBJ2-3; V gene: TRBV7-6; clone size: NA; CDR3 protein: CASSLRGGEQYF; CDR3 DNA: TGTGCCAGCAGCTTAAGAGGGGGGGAGCAGTATTTT
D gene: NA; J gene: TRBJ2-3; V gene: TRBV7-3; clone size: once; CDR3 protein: CASSSVGDTDTQYF; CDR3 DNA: TGTGCCAGCAGCTCCGTCGGAGACACAGATACGCAGTATTTT
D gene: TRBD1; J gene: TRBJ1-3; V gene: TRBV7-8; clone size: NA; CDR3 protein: CASSQGQSSGNTIYF; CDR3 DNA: TGTGCCAGCAGCCAGGGACAGTCGTCTGGAAACACCATATATTTT
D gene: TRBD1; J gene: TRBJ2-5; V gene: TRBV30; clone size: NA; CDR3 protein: CAWSGQGRETQYF; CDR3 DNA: TGTGCCTGGAGTGGACAGGGGAGGGAGACCCAGTACTTC
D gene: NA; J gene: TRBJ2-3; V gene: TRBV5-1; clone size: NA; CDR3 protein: CASSQQLGDTQYF; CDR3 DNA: TGCGCCAGCAGCCAACAGCTGGGAGATACGCAGTATTTT
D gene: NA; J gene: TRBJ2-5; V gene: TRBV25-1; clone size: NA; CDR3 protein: CASSEGARPQETQYF; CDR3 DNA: TGTGCCAGCAGTGAAGGGGCGCGGCCGCAAGAGACCCAGTACTTC
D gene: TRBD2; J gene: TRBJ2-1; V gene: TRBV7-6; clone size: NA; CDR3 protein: CASSVLAGANYNEQFF; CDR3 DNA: TGTGCCAGCAGCGTCTTAGCGGGAGCCAACTACAATGAGCAGTTCTTC
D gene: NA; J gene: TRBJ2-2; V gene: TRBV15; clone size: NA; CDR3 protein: CATSRTGMQAGELFF; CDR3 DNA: TGTGCCACCAGCAGAACAGGGATGCAAGCCGGGGAGCTGTTTTTT
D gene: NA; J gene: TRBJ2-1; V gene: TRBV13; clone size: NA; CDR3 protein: CASSKGQSSYNEQFF; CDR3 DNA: TGTGCCAGCAGCAAAGGACAGTCCTCCTACAATGAGCAGTTCTTC
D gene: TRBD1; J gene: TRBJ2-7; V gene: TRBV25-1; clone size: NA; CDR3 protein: CASSGPQGANNYEQYF; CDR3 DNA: TGTGCCAGCAGTGGGCCACAGGGGGCTAATAACTACGAGCAGTACTTC
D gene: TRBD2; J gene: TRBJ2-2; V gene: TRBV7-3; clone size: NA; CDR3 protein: CASSLGAGVNTGELFF; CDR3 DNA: TGTGCCAGCAGCTTAGGAGCGGGAGTCAACACCGGGGAGCTGTTTTTT
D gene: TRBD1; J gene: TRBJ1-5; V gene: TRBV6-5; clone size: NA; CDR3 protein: CASRRGQGGQPQHF; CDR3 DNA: TGTGCCAGCAGACGGGGACAGGGAGGGCAGCCCCAGCATTTT
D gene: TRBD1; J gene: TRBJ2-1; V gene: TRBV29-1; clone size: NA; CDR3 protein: CSVEGTGGYEQFF; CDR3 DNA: TGCAGCGTTGAAGGGACAGGGGGCTATGAGCAGTTCTTC
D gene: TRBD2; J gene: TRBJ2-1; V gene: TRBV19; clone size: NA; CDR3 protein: CASTGTSGSRDEQFF; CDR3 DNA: TGTGCCAGTACTGGGACTAGCGGGAGTAGGGATGAGCAGTTCTTC
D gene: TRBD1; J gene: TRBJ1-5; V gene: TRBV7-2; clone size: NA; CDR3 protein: CASSLSAGGGQPQHF; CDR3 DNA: TGTGCCAGCAGCTTAAGTGCAGGGGGTGGGCAGCCCCAGCATTTT
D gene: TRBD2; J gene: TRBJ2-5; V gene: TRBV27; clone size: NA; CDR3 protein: CASSFLEGLAEETQYF; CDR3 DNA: TGTGCCAGCAGTTTTTTAGAGGGACTAGCGGAAGAGACCCAGTACTTC
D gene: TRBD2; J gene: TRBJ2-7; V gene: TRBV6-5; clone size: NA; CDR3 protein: CASSASGSSYEQYF; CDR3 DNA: TGTGCCAGCAGCGCTAGCGGGAGCTCCTACGAGCAGTACTTC
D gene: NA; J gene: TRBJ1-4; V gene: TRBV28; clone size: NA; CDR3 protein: CASSFQQGNEKLFF; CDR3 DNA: TGTGCCAGCAGTTTCCAGCAGGGGAATGAAAAACTGTTTTTT
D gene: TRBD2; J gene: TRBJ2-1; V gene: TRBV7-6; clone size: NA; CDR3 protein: CASSAHSGRGYNEQFF; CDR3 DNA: TGTGCCAGCAGCGCGCATAGCGGGAGGGGGTACAATGAGCAGTTCTTC
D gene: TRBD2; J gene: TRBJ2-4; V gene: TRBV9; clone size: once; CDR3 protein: CASSLSREGIQYF; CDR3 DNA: TGTGCCAGCAGCCTCTCCAGGGAGGGCATTCAGTACTTC
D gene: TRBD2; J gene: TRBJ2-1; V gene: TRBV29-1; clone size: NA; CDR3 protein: CSVGPSGLAGENEQFF; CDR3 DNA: TGCAGCGTTGGGCCCTCGGGGCTAGCGGGAGAAAATGAGCAGTTCTTC
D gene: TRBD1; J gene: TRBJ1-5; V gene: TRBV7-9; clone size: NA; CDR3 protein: CASSQGTAPPDPQHF; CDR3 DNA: TGTGCCAGCAGCCAAGGGACAGCCCCACCGGATCCCCAGCATTTT
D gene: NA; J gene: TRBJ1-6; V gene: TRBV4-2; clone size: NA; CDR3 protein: CASSQAGDNSPLHF; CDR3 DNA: TGTGCCAGCAGCCAAGCAGGGGATAATTCACCCCTCCACTTT
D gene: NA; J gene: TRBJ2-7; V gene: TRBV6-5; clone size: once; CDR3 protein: CASSPSGVSDYEQYF; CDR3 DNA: TGTGCCAGCAGTCCCTCAGGGGTGAGCGACTACGAGCAGTACTTC
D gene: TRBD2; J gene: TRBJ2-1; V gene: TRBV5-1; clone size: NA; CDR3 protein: CASSFRGAYNEQFF; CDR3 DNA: TGCGCCAGCAGCTTCCGGGGGGCCTACAATGAGCAGTTCTTC
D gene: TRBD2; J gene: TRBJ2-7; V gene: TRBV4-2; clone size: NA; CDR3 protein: CASSQEQREGREQYF; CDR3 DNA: TGTGCCAGCAGCCAAGAACAGCGGGAGGGCCGCGAGCAGTACTTC
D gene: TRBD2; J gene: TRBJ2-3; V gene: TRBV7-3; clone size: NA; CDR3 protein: CASSSRLAGRDTQYF; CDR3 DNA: TGTGCCAGCAGCTCCCGACTAGCGGGAAGGGATACGCAGTATTTT
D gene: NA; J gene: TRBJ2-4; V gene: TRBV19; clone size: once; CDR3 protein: CASSTPYGGNIQYF; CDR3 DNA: TGTGCCAGTAGTACCCCCTACGGAGGAAACATTCAGTACTTC
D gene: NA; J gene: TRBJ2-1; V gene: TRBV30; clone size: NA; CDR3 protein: CAWSVGGAYNEQFF; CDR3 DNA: TGTGCCTGGAGTGTAGGGGGAGCCTACAATGAGCAGTTCTTC
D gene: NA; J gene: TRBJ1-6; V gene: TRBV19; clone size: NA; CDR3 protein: CASSSLTDNSPLHF; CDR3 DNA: TGTGCCAGTAGTTCGCTCACGGATAATTCACCCCTCCACTTT
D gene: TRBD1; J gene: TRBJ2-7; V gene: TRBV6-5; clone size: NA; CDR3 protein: CASRRTGAYEQYF; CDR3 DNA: TGTGCCAGCAGGAGGACAGGAGCCTACGAGCAGTACTTC
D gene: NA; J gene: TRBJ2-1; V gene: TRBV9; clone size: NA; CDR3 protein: CASSVAGNEQFF; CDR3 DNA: TGTGCCAGCAGCGTAGCGGGGAATGAGCAGTTCTTC
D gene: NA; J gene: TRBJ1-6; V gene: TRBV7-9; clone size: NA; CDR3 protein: CASSSQGASPLHF; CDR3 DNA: TGTGCCAGCAGCTCCCAGGGTGCCTCACCCCTCCACTTT
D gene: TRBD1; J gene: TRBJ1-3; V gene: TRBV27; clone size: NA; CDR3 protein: CASSLSGQGVGNTIYF; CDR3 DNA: TGTGCCAGCAGTTTATCGGGACAGGGGGTTGGAAACACCATATATTTT
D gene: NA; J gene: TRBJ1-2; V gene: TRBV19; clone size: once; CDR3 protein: CASSILQENYGYTF; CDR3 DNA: TGTGCCAGTAGTATCTTACAGGAGAACTATGGCTACACCTTC
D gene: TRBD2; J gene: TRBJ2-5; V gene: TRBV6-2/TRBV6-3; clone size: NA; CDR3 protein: CASSPGGETQYF; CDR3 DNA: TGTGCCAGCAGCCCGGGAGGGGAGACCCAGTACTTC
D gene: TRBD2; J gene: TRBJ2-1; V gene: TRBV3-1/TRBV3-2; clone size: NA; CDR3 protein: CASSQVAGLYNEQFF; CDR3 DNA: TGTGCCAGCAGCCAAGTAGCGGGCCTCTACAATGAGCAGTTCTTC
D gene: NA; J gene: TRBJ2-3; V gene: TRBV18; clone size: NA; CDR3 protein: CASSPPSGADTQYF; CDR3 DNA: TGTGCCAGCTCACCACCATCCGGTGCAGATACGCAGTATTTT
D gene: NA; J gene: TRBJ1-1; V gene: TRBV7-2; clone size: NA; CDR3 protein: CASSLTEMNTEAFF; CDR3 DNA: TGTGCCAGCAGCTTGACAGAGATGAACACTGAAGCTTTCTTT
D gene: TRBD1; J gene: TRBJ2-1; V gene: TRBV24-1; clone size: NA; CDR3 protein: CATSDPQSTGGLDNEQFF; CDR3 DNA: TGTGCCACCAGTGATCCCCAATCCACAGGGGGCCTTGACAATGAGCAGTTCTTC
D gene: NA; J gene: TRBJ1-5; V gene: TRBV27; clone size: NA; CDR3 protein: CASSFGGSNQPQHF; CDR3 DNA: TGTGCCAGCAGTTTTGGGGGGAGCAATCAGCCCCAGCATTTT
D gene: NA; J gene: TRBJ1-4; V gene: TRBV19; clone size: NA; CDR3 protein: CASSGTSNEKLFF; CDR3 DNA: TGTGCCAGTAGTGGGACATCTAATGAAAAACTGTTTTTT
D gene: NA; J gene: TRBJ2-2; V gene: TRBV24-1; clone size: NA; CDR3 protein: CATRKGHTNTGELFF; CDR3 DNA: TGTGCCACCAGAAAGGGACACACGAACACCGGGGAGCTGTTTTTT
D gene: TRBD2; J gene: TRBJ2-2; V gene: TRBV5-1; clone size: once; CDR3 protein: CASSPGLAGVNGELFF; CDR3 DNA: TGCGCCAGCAGCCCGGGACTAGCGGGAGTGAACGGGGAGCTGTTTTTT
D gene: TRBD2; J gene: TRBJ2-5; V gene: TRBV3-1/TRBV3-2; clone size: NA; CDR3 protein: CASSQDPGLEETQYF; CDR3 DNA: TGTGCCAGCAGCCAAGATCCAGGACTAGAAGAGACCCAGTACTTC
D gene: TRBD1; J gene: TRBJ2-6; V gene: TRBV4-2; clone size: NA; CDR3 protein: CASSHTGGSGANVLTF; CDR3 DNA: TGTGCCAGCAGCCATACAGGGGGCTCTGGGGCCAACGTCCTGACTTTC
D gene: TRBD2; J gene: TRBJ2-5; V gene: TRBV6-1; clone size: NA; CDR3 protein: CASSDGTSGQETQYF; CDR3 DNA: TGTGCCAGCAGTGACGGGACTAGCGGACAAGAGACCCAGTACTTC
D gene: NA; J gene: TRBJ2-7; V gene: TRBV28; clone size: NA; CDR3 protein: CASTTSGGKGEQYF; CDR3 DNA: TGTGCCAGCACCACATCAGGCGGGAAGGGCGAGCAGTACTTC
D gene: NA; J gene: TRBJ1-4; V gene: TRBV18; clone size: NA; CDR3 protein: CASSPGGGEKLFF; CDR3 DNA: TGTGCCAGCTCACCAGGGGGAGGTGAAAAACTGTTTTTT
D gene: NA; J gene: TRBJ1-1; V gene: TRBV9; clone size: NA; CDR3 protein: CASSVAGRASEAFF; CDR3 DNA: TGTGCCAGCAGCGTAGCTGGCAGGGCTTCTGAAGCTTTCTTT
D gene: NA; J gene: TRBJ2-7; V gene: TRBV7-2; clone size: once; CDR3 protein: CASSKRLNSYEQYF; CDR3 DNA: TGTGCCAGCAGTAAAAGACTTAATTCCTACGAGCAGTACTTC
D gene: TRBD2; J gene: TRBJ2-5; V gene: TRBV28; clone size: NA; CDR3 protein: CASSYTSGRGETQYF; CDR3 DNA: TGTGCCAGCAGTTATACTAGCGGGAGGGGGGAGACCCAGTACTTC
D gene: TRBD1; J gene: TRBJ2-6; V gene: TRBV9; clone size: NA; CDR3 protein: CASSPSPGQAFSGANVLTF; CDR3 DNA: TGTGCCAGCAGCCCTTCCCCCGGACAGGCGTTCTCTGGGGCCAACGTCCTGACTTTC
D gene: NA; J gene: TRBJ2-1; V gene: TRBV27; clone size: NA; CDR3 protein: CASSFLKGEGLSYNEQFF; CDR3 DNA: TGTGCCAGCAGCTTCCTTAAGGGGGAGGGCCTCTCCTACAATGAGCAGTTCTTC
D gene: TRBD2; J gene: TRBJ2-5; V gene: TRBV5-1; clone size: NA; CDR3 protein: CASSLSGMVSETQYF; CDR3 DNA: TGCGCCAGCAGCTTGAGCGGGATGGTATCGGAGACCCAGTACTTC
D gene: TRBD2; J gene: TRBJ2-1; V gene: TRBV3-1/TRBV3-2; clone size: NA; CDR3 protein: CASSQREGEQFF; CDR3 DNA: TGTGCCAGCAGCCAAAGGGAGGGCGAGCAGTTCTTC